This TCR beta chain was profiled in a study of blood T cell repertoires in COVID-19. As for the study in general: Spain, Italy and the United States supplied samples that represented acute and convalescent COVID-19. From T cells, B-cell-depleted T cells, or PBMCs came the material, which was cDNA or gDNA.

Authors' processing steps: Amplification from reference gene primers served as the basis for estimated nucleated cell counts. Profiled with immunoSEQ multiplex PCR; TCRdb holds only in-frame clones, not every one. That table gives V, J and clone size, and the DNA gave D and trimming. The data contain 200,000 or so clones, roughly 82% of them singletons. CDR3 size: 13 residues. V gave up 7 bases and J gave up 0 bases, with 9 bases separating them. CDR1 and CDR2 (germline): MDHEN, SYDVKM. This clone came up a few times. V usage is TRBV28 and J usage is TRBJ1-2; D might be TRBD1 (5 bases). Source material: peripheral blood. This sequence was found in a woman in her 30s with acute or convalescent COVID-19. The DNA for the CDR3 is TGTGCCAGCATAACAGGAACTAACTATGGCTACACCTTC. Protein product: CASITGTNYGYTF.